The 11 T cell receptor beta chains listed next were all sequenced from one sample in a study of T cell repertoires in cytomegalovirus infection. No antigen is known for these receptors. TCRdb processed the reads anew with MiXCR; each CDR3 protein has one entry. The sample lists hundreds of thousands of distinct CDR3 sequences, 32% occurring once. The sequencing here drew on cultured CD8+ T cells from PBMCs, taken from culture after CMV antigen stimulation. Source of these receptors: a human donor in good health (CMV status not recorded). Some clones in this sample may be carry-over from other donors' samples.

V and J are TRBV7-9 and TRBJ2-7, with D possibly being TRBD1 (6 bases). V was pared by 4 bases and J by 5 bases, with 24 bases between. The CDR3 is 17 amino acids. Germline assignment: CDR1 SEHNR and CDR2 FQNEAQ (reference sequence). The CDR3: CASSSNTGFRDGNEQYF. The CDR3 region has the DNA TGTGCCAGCAGCTCTAACACAGGGTTTCGGGACGGCAACGAGCAGTACTTC.

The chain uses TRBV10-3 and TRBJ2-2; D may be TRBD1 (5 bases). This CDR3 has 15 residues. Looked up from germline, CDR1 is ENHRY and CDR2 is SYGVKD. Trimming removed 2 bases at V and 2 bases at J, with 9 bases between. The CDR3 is CAISEDQGNTGELFF. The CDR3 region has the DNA TGTGCCATCAGTGAGGATCAGGGTAACACCGGGGAGCTGTTTTTT.

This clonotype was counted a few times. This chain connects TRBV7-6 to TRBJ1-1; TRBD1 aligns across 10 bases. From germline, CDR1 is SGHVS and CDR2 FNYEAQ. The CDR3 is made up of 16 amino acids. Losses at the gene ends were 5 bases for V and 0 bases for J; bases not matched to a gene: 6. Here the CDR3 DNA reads TGTGCCAGCAGCGTCCTGGACAGGGGGTTGAACACTGAAGCTTTCTTT. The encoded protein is CASSVLDRGLNTEAFF.

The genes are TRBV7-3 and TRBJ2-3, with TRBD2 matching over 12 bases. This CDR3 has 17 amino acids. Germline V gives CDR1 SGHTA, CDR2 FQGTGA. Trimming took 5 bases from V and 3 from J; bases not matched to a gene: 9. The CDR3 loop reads CASSPRLAGEGTDTQYF. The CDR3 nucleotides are TGTGCCAGCAGCCCCCGACTAGCGGGGGAAGGAACAGATACGCAGTATTTT.

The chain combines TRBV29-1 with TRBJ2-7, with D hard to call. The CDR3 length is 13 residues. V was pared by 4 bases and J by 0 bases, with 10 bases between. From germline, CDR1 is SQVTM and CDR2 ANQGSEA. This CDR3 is CSVVQESSYEQYF. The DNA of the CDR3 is TGCAGCGTTGTGCAAGAGAGCTCCTACGAGCAGTACTTC.

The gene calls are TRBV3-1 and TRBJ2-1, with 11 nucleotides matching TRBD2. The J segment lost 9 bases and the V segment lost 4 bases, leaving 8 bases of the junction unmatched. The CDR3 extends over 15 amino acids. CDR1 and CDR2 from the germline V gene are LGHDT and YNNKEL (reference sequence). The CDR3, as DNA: TGTGCCAGCAGCCCGACTAGCGGGGCCGGCGGTGAGCAGTTCTTC. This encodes CASSPTSGAGGEQFF.

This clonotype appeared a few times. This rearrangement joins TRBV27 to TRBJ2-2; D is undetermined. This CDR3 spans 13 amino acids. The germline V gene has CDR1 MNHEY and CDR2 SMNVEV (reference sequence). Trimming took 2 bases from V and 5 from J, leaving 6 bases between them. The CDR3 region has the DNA TGTGCCAGCAGTTTAAGATATACCGGGGAGCTGTTTTTT. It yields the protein CASSLRYTGELFF.

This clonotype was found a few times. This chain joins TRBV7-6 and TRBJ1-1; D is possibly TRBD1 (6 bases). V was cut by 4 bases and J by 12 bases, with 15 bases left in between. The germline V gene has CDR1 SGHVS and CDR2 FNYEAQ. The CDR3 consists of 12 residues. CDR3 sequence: CASSSSTGSTFF. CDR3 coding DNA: TGTGCCAGCAGCTCTTCCACAGGGTCGACTTTCTTT.

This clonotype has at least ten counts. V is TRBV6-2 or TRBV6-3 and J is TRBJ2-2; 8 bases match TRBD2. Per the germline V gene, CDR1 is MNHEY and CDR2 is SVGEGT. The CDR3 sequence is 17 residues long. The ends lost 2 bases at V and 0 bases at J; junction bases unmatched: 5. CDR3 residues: CASSYQRGLSNTGELFF. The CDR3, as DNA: TGTGCCAGCAGTTACCAGCGGGGGCTTTCGAACACCGGGGAGCTGTTTTTT.

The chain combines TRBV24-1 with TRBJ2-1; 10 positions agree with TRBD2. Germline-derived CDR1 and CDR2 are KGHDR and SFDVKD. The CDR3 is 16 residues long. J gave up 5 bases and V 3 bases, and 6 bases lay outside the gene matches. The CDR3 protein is CATSDLSGGAHNEQFF. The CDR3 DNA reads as TGTGCCACCAGTGATCTAAGCGGGGGGGCCCACAATGAGCAGTTCTTC.

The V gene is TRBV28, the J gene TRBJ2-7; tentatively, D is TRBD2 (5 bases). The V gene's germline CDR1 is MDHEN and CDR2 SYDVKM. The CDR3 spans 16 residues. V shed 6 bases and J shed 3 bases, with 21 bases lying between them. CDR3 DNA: TGTGCCAGCAGCTCCGAAACCGGGGTCTGGGACTACGAGCAGTACGTC. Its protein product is CASSSETGVWDYEQYV.